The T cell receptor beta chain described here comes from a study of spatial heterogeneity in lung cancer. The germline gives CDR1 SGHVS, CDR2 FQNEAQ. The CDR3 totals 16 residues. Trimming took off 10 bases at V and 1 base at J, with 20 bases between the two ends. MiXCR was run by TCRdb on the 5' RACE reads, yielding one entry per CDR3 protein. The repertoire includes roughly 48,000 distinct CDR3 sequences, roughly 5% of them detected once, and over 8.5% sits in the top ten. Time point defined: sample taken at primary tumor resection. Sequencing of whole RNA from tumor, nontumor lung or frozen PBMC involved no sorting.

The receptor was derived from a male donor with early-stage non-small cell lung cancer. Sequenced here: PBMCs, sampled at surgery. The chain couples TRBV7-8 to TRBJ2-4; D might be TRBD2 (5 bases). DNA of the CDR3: TGTGCCAACCCACGTGCGGGCCCCGGGGCCAAAAACATTCAGTACTTC. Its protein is CANPRAGPGAKNIQYF.